This is a list of T cell receptor beta chains from one sample in a study of technical replicates of blood from four donors. Data came from immunoSEQ multiplex PCR; TCRdb stores just in-frame clones and leaves some out. The table has over 75,000 clones, 95% to 98% seen once. Sequencing was carried out using T cells isolated from PBMCs. The receptors stem from a human donor in good health. Both conserved end residues are part of each CDR3. D genes are given only for firm matches. Size values are once, few and many counts, or a class for expanded clones, and some rows have none.

J | D | length | V | size | DNA | CDR3
TRBJ1-2 | - | 13 | TRBV25-1 | - | TGTGCCAGCAGTGAGGGCGGAGGTGGTGGCTACACCTTC | CASSEGGGGGYTF
TRBJ2-1 | - | 11 | TRBV29-1 | - | TGCAGCGCCGTTAGGGGAGGCGAGCAGTTCTTC | CSAVRGGEQFF
TRBJ1-1 | TRBD1 | 13 | TRBV5-4 | - | TGTGCCAGCAGCTTGCAGGGGGCCACTGAAGCTTTCTTT | CASSLQGATEAFF
TRBJ1-1 | - | 11 | TRBV6-1 | - | TGTGCCAGCAGCTACAGTGGGGAAGCTTTCTTT | CASSYSGEAFF
TRBJ2-1 | - | 12 | TRBV6-5 | - | TGTGCCAGCAGTTACAACAGGGATGAGCAGTTCTTC | CASSYNRDEQFF
TRBJ1-1 | - | 13 | TRBV18 | - | TGTGCCAGCTCACGTGTCGGAGAGACTGAAGCTTTCTTT | CASSRVGETEAFF
TRBJ2-7 | - | 16 | TRBV27 | - | TGTGCCAGCAGTTTAATCGGAGCGGGCCGATCCTACGAGCAGTACTTC | CASSLIGAGRSYEQYF
TRBJ2-7 | - | 13 | TRBV7-9 | - | TGTGCCAGCAGGTCCTCAGGAACCGGCGAGCAGTACTTC | CASRSSGTGEQYF
TRBJ2-5 | - | 14 | TRBV4-2 | few | TGTGCCAGCAGCCAAGTTGGCGGTCAAGAGACCCAGTACTTC | CASSQVGGQETQYF
TRBJ1-1 | - | 13 | TRBV7-3 | once | TGTGCCAGCAGCCAAGACAGGAACACTGAAGCTTTCTTT | CASSQDRNTEAFF
TRBJ1-2 | TRBD1 | 14 | TRBV6-5 | once | TGTGCCAGCAGCATCCGGGACAGGCCCTATGGCTACACCTTC | CASSIRDRPYGYTF
TRBJ1-5 | - | 13 | TRBV6-6 | - | TGTGCCAGCAGTTTACACGGCAATCAGCCCCAGCATTTT | CASSLHGNQPQHF
TRBJ1-1 | - | 14 | TRBV7-3 | - | TGTGCCAGCAGCTTAGGTAGTATGAACACTGAAGCTTTCTTT | CASSLGSMNTEAFF
TRBJ1-1 | - | 14 | TRBV5-6 | - | TGTGCCAGCAGCCTCCTCCAAGCAAACGCTGAAGCTTTCTTT | CASSLLQANAEAFF
TRBJ1-1 | - | 13 | TRBV30 | - | TGTGCCTGGAGTCTCGGTGCGGAGGGGAGAGCTTTCTTT | CAWSLGAEGRAFF
TRBJ2-1 | - | 12 | TRBV5-4 | - | TGTGCCAGCAGCTTGACTCAAGATGAGCAGTTCTTC | CASSLTQDEQFF
TRBJ2-5 | TRBD1 | 16 | TRBV2 | - | TGTGCCAGCAGTGAAGCATTAGGACAGGGAAGAAAGACCCAGTACTTC | CASSEALGQGRKTQYF
TRBJ2-2 | TRBD2 | 16 | TRBV15 | - | TGTGCCACCAGCAGAGGAGCGGGAGGGATCACCGGGGAGCTGTTTTTT | CATSRGAGGITGELFF
TRBJ1-2 | TRBD1 | 14 | TRBV5-5 | - | TGTGCCAGCAGACTCGACAGGGAGATCTATGGCTACACCTTC | CASRLDREIYGYTF
TRBJ2-7 | - | 13 | TRBV19 | once | TGTGCCAGTAGCATAAAGGCTAGCTACGAGCAGTACTTC | CASSIKASYEQYF
TRBJ1-5 | - | 16 | TRBV21-1 | - | TGTGCCAGCAGCAGAGAACCGGGACAGGGGAATCAGCCCCAGCATTTT | CASSREPGQGNQPQHF
TRBJ2-7 | - | 17 | TRBV21-1 | - | TGTGCCAGGAGTCTTTCCATTTGGACACCAAGCTCCTACGAGCAGTACTTC | CARSLSIWTPSSYEQYF
TRBJ2-3 | - | 14 | TRBV5-1 | - | TGCGCCAGCAGCTTAAGGGGCAGGACAGATACGCAGTATTTT | CASSLRGRTDTQYF
TRBJ1-1 | TRBD1 | 15 | TRBV28 | - | TGTGCCAGCAGTTTCATGGGACAGGGGAGCACTGAAGCTTTCTTT | CASSFMGQGSTEAFF
TRBJ1-2 | TRBD1 | 13 | TRBV2 | - | TGTGCCAGCCGACCGGGACAGGGATTTTGCTACACCTTC | CASRPGQGFCYTF
TRBJ2-7 | TRBD2 | 16 | TRBV4-1 | - | TGCGCCAGCAGCCAAGGCCCTAGCGGGAGATCCTACGAGCAGTACTTC | CASSQGPSGRSYEQYF
TRBJ1-2 | - | 13 | TRBV10-3 | - | TGTGCCATCAGTGAGTCAGAGAGCTATGGCTACACCTTC | CAISESESYGYTF
TRBJ1-2 | - | 14 | TRBV28 | - | TGTGCCAGCAGTTTTCCCGAGGGTAACTATGGCTACACCTTC | CASSFPEGNYGYTF